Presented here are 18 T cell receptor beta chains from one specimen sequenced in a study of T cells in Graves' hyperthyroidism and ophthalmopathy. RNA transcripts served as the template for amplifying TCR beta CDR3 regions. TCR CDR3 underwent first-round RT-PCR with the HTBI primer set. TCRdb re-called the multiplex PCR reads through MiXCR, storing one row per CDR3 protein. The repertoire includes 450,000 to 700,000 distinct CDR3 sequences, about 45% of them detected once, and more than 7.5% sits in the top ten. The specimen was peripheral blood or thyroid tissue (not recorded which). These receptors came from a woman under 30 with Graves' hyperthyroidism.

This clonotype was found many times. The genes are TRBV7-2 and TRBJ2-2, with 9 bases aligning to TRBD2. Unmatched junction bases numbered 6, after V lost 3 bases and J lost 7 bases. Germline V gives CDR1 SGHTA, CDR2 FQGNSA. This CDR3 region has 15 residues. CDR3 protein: CASSFSGSSYGELFF. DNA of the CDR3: TGTGCCAGCAGCTTTAGCGGGAGCTCTTACGGGGAGCTGTTTTTT.

The CDR3 loop reads CASSHSGQYSNQPQHF. The CDR3 bases are TGTGCCAGCAGTCACTCCGGACAGTATAGCAATCAGCCCCAGCATTTT. The chain has TRBV2 and TRBJ1-5; the D gene is possibly TRBD1 (6 bases). The germline gives CDR1 SNHLY, CDR2 FYNNEI. The CDR3 is 16 amino acids. Trimming took off 5 bases at V and 0 bases at J, with 14 bases between the two ends.

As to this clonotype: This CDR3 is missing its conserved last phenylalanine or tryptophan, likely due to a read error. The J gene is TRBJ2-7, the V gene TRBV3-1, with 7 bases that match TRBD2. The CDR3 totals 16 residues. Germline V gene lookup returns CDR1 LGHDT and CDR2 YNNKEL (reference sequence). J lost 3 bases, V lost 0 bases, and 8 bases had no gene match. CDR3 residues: CASSQDPGGSSYEQYY. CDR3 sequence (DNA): TGTGCCAGCAGCCAAGATCCCGGGGGGAGTAGCTACGAGCAGTACTAC.

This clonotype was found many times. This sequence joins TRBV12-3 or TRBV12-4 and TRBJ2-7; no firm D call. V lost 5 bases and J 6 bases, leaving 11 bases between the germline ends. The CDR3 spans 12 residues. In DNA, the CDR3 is TGTGCCAGCAGTCTCGCAATCCTCGAGCAGTACTTC. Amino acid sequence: CASSLAILEQYF.

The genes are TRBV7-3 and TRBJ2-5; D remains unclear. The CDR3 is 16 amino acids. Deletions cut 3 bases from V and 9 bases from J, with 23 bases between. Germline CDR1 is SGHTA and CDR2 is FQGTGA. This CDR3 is CASSLQQSRGNQPQYF. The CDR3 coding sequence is TGTGCCAGCAGCTTGCAACAGTCTCGAGGCAATCAGCCCCAGTACTTC. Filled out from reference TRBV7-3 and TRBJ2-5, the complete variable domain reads GAGVSQTPSNKVTEKGKYVELRCDPISGHTALYWYRQSLGQGPEFLIYFQGTGAADDSGLPNDRFFAVRPEGSVSTLKIQRTERGDSAVYLCASSLQQSRGNQPQYFGPGTRLLVL.

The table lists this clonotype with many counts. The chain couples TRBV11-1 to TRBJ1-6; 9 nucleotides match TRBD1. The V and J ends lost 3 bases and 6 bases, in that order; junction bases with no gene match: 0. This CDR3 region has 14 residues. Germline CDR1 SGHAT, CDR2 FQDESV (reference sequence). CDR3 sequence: CASSLDRGNSPLHF. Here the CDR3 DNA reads TGTGCCAGCAGCTTGGACAGGGGTAATTCACCCCTCCACTTT.

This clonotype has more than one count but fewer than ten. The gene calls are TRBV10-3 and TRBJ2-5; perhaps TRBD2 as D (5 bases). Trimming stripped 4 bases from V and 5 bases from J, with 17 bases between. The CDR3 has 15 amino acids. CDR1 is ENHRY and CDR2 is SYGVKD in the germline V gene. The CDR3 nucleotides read TGTGCCATCAGTGGGGTTAGCGAGACGGGTGAGACCCAGTACTTC. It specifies CAISGVSETGETQYF.

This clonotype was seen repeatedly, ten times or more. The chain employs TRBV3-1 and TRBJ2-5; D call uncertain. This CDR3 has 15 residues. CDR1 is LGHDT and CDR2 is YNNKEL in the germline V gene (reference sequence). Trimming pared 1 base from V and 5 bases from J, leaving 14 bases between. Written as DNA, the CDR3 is TGTGCCAGCAGCCAAGTCGGTCGAATGCGGGAGACCCAGTACTTC. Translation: CASSQVGRMRETQYF.

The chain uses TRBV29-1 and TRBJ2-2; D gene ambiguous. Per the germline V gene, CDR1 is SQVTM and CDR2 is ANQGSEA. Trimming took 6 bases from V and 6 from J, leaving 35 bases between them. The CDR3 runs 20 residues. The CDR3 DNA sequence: TGCAGCGTCACTCGCCCCCTCCTGGTCGTTGCGGCGCACGATTCCGGGGAGCTGTTTTTT. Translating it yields CSVTRPLLVVAAHDSGELFF.

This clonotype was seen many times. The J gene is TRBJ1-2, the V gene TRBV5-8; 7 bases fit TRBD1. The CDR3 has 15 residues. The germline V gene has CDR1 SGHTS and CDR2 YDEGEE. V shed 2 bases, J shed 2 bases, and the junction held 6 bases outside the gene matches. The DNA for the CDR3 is TGTGCCAGCAGCTTTGTGGACAGGCTGAACTATGGCTACACCTTC. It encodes CASSFVDRLNYGYTF.

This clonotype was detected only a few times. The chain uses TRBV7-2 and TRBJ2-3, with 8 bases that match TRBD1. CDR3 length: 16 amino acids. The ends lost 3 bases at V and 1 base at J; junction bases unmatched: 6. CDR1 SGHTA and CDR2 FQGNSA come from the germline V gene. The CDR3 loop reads CASSLQGALRTDTQYF. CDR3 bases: TGTGCCAGCAGCTTGCAGGGGGCTTTACGCACAGATACGCAGTATTTT.

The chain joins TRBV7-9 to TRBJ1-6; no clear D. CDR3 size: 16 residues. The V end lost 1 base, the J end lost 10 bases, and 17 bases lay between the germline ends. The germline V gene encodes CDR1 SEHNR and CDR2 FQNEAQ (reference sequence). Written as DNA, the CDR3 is TGTGCCAGCAGCTTAGGGGTAGCGGGAGTAGGGTCACCCCTCCACTTT. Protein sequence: CASSLGVAGVGSPLHF.

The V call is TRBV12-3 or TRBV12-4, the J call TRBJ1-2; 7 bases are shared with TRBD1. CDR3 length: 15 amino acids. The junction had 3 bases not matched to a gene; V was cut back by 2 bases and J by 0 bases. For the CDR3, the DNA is TGTGCCAGCAGTTTAACCGGGACAGCTAACTATGGCTACACCTTC. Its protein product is CASSLTGTANYGYTF.

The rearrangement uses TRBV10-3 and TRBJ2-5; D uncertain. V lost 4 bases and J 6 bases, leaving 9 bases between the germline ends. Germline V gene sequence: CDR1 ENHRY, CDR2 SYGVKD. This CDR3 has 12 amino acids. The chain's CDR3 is CAISAQNKTQYF. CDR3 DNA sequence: TGTGCCATCAGTGCTCAGAACAAGACCCAGTACTTC.

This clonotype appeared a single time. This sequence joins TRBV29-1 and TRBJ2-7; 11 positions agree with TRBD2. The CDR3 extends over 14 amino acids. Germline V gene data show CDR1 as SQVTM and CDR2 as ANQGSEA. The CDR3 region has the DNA TGCAGACGGGCCCTAGCGGGAGGCAAGTACGAGCAGTACTTC. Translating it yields CRRALAGGKYEQYF.

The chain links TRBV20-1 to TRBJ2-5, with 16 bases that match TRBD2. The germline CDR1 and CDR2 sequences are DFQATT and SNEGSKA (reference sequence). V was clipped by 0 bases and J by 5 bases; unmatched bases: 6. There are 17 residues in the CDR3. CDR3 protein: CSARDGTSGGAGETQYF. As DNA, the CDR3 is TGCAGTGCTAGAGATGGGACTAGCGGGGGGGCCGGGGAGACCCAGTACTTC.

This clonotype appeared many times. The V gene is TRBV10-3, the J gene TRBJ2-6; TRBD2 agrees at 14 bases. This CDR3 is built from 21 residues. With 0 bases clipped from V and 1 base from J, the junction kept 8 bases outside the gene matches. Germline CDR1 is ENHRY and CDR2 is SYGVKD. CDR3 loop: CAISESCLTSGRVSGANVLTF. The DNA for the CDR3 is TGTGCCATCAGTGAGTCGTGTTTGACTAGCGGGAGGGTTTCTGGGGCCAACGTCCTGACTTTC.

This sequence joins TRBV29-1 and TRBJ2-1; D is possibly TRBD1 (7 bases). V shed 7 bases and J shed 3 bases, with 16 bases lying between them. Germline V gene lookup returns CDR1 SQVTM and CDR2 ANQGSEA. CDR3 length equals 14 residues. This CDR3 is CSATTGRIYNEQFF. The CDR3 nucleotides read TGCAGCGCCACGACAGGGAGGATCTACAATGAGCAGTTCTTC.